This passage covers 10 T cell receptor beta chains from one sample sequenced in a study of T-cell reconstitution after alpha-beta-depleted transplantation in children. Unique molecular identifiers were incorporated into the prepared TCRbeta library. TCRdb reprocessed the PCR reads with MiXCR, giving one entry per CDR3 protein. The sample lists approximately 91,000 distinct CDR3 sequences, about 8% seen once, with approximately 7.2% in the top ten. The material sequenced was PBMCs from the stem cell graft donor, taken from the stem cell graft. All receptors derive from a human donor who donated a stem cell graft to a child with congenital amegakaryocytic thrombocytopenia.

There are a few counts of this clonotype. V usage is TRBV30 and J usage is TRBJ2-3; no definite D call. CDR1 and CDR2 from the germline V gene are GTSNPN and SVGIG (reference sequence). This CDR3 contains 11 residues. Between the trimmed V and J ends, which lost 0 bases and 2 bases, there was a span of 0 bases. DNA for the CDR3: TGTGCCTGGAGTGTCACAGATACGCAGTATTTT. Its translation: CAWSVTDTQYF.

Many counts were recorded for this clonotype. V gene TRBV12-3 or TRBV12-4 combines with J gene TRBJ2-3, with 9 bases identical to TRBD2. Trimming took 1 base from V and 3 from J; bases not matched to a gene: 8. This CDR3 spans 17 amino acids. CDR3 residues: CASSLGFSGRRTDTQYF. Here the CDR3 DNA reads TGTGCCAGCAGTTTAGGTTTTAGCGGGAGACGAACAGATACGCAGTATTTT.

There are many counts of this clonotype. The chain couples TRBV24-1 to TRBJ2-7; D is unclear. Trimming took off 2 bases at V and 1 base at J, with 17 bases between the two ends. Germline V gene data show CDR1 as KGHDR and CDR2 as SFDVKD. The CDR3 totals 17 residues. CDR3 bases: TGTGCCACCAGTGATTCCTTTATTCGGACCTATTCCTACGAGCAGTACTTC. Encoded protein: CATSDSFIRTYSYEQYF.

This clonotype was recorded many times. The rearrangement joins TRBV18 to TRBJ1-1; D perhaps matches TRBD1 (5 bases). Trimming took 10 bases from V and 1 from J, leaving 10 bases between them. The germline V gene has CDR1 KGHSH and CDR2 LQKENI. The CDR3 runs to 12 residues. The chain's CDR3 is CATAGGNTEAFF. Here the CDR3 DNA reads TGTGCCACCGCGGGGGGGAACACTGAAGCTTTCTTT.

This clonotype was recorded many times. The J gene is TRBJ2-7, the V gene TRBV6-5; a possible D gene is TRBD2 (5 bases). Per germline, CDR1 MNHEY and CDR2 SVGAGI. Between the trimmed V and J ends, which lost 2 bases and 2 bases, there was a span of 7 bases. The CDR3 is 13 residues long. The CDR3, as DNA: TGTGCCAGCAGTTACGGGGAGCCCTACGAGCAGTACTTC. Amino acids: CASSYGEPYEQYF.

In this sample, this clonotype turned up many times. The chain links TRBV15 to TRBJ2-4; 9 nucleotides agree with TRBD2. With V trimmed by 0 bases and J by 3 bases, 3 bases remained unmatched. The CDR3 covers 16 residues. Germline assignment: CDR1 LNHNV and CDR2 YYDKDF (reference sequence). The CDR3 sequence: CATSRDLAGYKNIQYF. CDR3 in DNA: TGTGCCACCAGCAGAGACCTAGCGGGGTACAAAAACATTCAGTACTTC.

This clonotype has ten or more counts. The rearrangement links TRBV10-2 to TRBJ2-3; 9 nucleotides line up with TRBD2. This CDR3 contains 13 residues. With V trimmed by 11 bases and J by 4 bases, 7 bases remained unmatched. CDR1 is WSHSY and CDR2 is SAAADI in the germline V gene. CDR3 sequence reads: CAVGTSISDTQYF. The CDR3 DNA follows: TGCGCCGTCGGGACTAGCATTTCAGATACGCAGTATTTT.

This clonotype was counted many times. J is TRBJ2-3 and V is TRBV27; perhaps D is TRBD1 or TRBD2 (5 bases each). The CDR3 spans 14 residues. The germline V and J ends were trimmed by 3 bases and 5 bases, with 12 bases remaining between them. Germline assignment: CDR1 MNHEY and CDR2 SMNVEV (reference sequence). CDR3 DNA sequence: TGTGCCAGCAGTTTTGTTCTTGGGGGAGATACGCAGTATTTT. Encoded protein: CASSFVLGGDTQYF.

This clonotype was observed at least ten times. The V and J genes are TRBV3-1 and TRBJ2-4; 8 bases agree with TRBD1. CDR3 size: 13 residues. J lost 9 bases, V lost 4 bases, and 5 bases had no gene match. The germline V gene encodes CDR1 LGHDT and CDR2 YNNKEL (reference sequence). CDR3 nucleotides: TGTGCCAGCAGCCCACAGGGGGTGGGCATTCAGTACTTC. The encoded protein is CASSPQGVGIQYF.

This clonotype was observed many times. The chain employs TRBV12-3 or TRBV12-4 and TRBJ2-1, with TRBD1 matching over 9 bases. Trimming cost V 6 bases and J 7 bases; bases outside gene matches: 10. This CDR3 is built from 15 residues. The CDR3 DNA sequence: TGTGCCAGCAGCACTCGGACAGGGGTAAGGAATGAGCAGTTCTTC. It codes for CASSTRTGVRNEQFF.